This T cell receptor (beta chain) was observed in a study of regulatory T cells in long-lasting Graves disease. Overall study findings and caveats: Persistent-disease Graves' patients showed less TCR diversity than new cases.

Relying on iRepertoire HTBI primers and Arm-PCR of CDR3 regions, the team built TCR beta libraries. TCRdb itself ran the multiplex PCR reads through MiXCR, one entry per CDR3 protein. This table holds 360,000 or so distinct CDR3 sequences, 12% found once. Looked up from germline, CDR1 is SEHNR and CDR2 is FQNEAQ (reference sequence). V lost 1 base and J 6 bases, leaving 4 bases between the germline ends. This CDR3 is built from 12 residues. Specified time point: newly diagnosed GD, antithyroid drugs for less than 3 months. PBMC RNA was the source of the TCR library. This clonotype was found many times. Its antigen remains unknown. These records were also assigned to another study, of T cells in Graves' hyperthyroidism and ophthalmopathy. This second study notes: Exclusion followed for patients with uncontrolled infection, other autoimmune disease, pregnancy or lactation. First-round RT-PCR with HTBI primers amplified the TCR CDR3 region.

This clonotype was sampled from a woman aged 18-29 years with Graves disease. Sequenced here: peripheral blood mononuclear cells (PBMCs), sampled at new diagnosis, from a patient treated with antithyroid drugs. This chain joins TRBV7-9 and TRBJ2-4; D uncertain. The CDR3 nucleotides read TGTGCCAGCAGCTTAGAACCAAACATTCAGTACTTC. This gives the protein CASSLEPNIQYF. Using reference TRBV7-9 and TRBJ2-4 for the parts outside the CDR3, the full variable domain is DTGVSQNPRHKITKRGQNVTFRCDPISEHNRLYWYRQTLGQGPEFLTYFQNEAQLEKSRLLSDRFSAERPKGSFSTLEIQRTEQGDSAMYLCASSLEPNIQYFGAGTRLSVL.